The rows below give T cell receptor beta chains drawn from one sample of a study of blood T cells in healthy people across ages. TCRdb recomputed calls from the 5' RACE reads with MiXCR, one row per CDR3 protein. The repertoire includes 700,000 to 950,000 distinct CDR3 sequences, approximately 39% of them detected once, and 20% to 25% sits in the top ten. The sample taken for sequencing was blood. These receptors came from a woman aged 60-70 years in good health. Both conserved end residues are part of each CDR3. The D gene is left open where the match is weak. The size entry is marked missing in some rows and otherwise reads once, few, many or a size class.

V gene: TRBV4-1
D gene: -
J gene: TRBJ2-3
clone size: -
CDR3 protein: CASSQDRYAADTQYF
CDR3 DNA: TGCGCCAGCAGCCAAGACCGATACGCCGCAGATACGCAGTATTTT

V gene: TRBV10-1
D gene: -
J gene: TRBJ2-4
clone size: -
CDR3 protein: CASSESRYNEQYF
CDR3 DNA: TGCGCCAGCAGTGAGTCGCGGTACAATGAGCAGTACTTC

V gene: TRBV7-3
D gene: -
J gene: TRBJ2-5
clone size: few
CDR3 protein: CASSFRHQETQYF
CDR3 DNA: TGTGCCAGCAGCTTCCGGCACCAAGAGACCCAGTACTTC

V gene: TRBV7-6
D gene: TRBD2
J gene: TRBJ2-1
clone size: few
CDR3 protein: CASSGGSSGGAGEQFF
CDR3 DNA: TGTGCCAGCTCTGGTGGTTCTAGCGGGGGGGCAGGTGAGCAGTTCTTC

V gene: TRBV7-9
D gene: TRBD2
J gene: TRBJ2-5
clone size: few
CDR3 protein: CASSSLAGGKTQYF
CDR3 DNA: TGTGCCAGCAGCTCCCTTGCGGGGGGAAAGACCCAGTACTTC

V gene: TRBV12-3/TRBV12-4
D gene: -
J gene: TRBJ1-2
clone size: many
CDR3 protein: CASSLGHTWGYTF
CDR3 DNA: TGTGCCAGCAGCCTGGGACATACTTGGGGCTACACCTTC

V gene: TRBV20-1
D gene: TRBD2
J gene: TRBJ2-3
clone size: many
CDR3 protein: CSARRASGYGDTQYF
CDR3 DNA: TGCAGTGCTCGCCGCGCTAGCGGGTACGGAGATACGCAGTATTTT

V gene: TRBV5-1
D gene: -
J gene: TRBJ2-7
clone size: few
CDR3 protein: CASSLDPGQSYEQYF
CDR3 DNA: TGCGCCAGCAGCTTGGATCCGGGACAAAGCTACGAGCAGTACTTC

V gene: TRBV11-1
D gene: -
J gene: TRBJ2-3
clone size: -
CDR3 protein: CASSLNVGVDTQYF
CDR3 DNA: TGTGCCAGCAGCTTAAATGTAGGGGTAGATACGCAGTATTTT

V gene: TRBV28
D gene: TRBD2
J gene: TRBJ2-7
clone size: -
CDR3 protein: CASSAGLVNEQYF
CDR3 DNA: TGTGCCAGCAGTGCGGGACTAGTGAATGAGCAGTACTTC

V gene: TRBV5-6
D gene: -
J gene: TRBJ2-1
clone size: -
CDR3 protein: CASSFGILGYNEQFF
CDR3 DNA: TGTGCCAGCAGCTTCGGAATATTAGGGTACAATGAGCAGTTCTTC